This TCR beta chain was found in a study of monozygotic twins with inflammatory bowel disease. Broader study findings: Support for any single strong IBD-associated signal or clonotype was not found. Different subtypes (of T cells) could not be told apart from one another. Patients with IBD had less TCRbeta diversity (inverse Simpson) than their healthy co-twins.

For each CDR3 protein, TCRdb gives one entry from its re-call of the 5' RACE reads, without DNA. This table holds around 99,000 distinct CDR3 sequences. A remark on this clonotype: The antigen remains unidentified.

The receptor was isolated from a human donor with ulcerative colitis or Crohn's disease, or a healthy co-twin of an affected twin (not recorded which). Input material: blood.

The CDR3 loop is CASSLTRGYNEQFF. The genes are TRBV12-3 or TRBV12-4 and TRBJ2-1; TCRdb calls TRBD2, which cannot be checked without DNA. The CDR3 length is 14 residues.